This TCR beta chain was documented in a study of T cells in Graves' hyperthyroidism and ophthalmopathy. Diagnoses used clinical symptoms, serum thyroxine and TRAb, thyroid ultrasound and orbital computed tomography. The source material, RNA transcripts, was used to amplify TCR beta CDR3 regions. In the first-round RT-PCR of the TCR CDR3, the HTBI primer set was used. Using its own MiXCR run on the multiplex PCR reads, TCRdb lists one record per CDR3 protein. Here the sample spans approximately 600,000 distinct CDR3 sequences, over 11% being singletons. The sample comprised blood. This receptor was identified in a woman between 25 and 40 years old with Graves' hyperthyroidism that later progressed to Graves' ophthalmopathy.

The CDR3 here is CASPLGEALVGAFF. Written as DNA, the CDR3 is TGTGCTAGCCCACTTGGGGAGGCGCTAGTTGGCGCTTTCTTT. The genes are TRBV7-7 and TRBJ1-1, with D uncertain. CDR1 is SSHAT, CDR2 FNYEAQ, per germline (reference sequence). The CDR3 length is 14 residues.